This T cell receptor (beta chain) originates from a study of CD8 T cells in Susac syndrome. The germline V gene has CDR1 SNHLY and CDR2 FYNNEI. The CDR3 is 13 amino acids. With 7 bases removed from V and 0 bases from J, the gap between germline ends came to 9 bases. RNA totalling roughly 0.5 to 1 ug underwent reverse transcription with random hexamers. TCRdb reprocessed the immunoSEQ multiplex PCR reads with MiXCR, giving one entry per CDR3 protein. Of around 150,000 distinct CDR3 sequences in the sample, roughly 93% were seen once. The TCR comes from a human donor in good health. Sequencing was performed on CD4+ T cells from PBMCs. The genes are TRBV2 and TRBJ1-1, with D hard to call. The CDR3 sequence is CASTLRMNTEAFF. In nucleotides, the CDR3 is TGTGCCAGCACGCTCCGGATGAACACTGAAGCTTTCTTT.